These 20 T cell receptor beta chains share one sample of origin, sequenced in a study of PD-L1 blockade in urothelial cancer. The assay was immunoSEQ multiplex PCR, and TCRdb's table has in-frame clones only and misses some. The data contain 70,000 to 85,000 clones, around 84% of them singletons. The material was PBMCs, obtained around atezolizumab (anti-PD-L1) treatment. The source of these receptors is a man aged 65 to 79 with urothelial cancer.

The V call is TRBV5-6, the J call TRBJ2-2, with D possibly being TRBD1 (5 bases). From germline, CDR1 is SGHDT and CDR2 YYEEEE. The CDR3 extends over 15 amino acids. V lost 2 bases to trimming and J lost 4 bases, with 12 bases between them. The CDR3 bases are TGTGCCAGCAGCTTAACAGGTCTGCGCACCGGGGAGCTGTTTTTT. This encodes CASSLTGLRTGELFF. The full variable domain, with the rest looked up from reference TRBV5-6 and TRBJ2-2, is DAGVTQSPTHLIKTRGQQVTLRCSPKSGHDTVSWYQQALGQGPQFIFQYYEEEERQRGNFPDRFSGHQFPNYSSELNVNALLLGDSALYLCASSLTGLRTGELFFGEGSRLTVL.

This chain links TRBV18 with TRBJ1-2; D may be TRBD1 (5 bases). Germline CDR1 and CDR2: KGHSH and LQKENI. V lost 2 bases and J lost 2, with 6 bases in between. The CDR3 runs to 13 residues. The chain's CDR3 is CASSPGANYGYTF. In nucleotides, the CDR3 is TGTGCCAGCTCACCAGGGGCCAACTATGGCTACACCTTC.

CDR3 protein: CASSKKTGTGVWNTEAFF. The CDR3 DNA follows: TGTGCCAGCAGCAAGAAAACCGGGACAGGGGTCTGGAACACTGAAGCTTTCTTT. The J gene is TRBJ1-1, the V gene TRBV21-1; the table names TRBD1, a call not compared with the DNA. TRBV21-1 is reported as a pseudogene. This CDR3 comprises 18 residues.

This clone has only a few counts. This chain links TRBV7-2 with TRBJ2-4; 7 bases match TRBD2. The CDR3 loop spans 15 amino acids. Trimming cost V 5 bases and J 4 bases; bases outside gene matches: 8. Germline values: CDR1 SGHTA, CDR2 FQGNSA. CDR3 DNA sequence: TGTGCCAGCAGCGTTAGTGGGGGGGGGAAAAACATTCAGTACTTC. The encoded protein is CASSVSGGGKNIQYF.

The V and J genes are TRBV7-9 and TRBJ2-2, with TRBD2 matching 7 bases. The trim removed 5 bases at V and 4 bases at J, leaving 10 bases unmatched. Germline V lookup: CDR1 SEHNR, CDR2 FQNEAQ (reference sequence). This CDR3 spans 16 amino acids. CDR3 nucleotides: TGTGCCAGCAGCCTAGTGGGGGGGAAAACCACCGGGGAGCTGTTTTTT. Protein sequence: CASSLVGGKTTGELFF.

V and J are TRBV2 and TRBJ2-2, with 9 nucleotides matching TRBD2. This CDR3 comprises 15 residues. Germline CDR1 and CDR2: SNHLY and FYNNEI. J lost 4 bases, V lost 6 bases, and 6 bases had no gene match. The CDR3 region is CASRMTSGGTGELFF. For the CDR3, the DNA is TGTGCCAGCAGGATGACTAGCGGAGGCACCGGGGAGCTGTTTTTT.

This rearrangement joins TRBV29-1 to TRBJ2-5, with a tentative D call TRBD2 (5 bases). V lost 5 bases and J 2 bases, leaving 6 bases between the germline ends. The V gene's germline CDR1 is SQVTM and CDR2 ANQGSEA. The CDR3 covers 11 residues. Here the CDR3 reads CSVRGQETQYF. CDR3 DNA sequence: TGCAGCGTTAGAGGGCAAGAGACCCAGTACTTC.

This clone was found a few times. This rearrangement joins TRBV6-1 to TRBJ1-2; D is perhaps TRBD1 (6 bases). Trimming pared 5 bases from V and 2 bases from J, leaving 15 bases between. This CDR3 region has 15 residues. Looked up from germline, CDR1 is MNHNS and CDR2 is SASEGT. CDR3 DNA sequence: TGTGCCAGCAGTATTGTTGCAGGGGTAAACTATGGCTACACCTTC. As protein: CASSIVAGVNYGYTF.

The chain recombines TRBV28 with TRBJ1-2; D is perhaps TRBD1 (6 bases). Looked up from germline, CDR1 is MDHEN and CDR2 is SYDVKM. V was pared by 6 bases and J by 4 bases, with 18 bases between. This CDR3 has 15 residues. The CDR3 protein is CASSPRDIQLYGYTF. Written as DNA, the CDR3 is TGTGCCAGCAGCCCCCGGGACATACAACTCTATGGCTACACCTTC.

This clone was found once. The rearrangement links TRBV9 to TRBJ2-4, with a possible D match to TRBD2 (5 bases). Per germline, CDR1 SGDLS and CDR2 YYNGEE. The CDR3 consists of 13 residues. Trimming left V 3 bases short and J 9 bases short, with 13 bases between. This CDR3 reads CASSDRLASIQYF. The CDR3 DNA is TGTGCCAGCAGCGACCGCCTAGCCAGCATTCAGTACTTC.

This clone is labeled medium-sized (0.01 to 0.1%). The CDR3 is CASSDGSGSTDTQYF. CDR3 DNA: TGTGCCAGCAGTGACGGGAGCGGATCCACAGATACGCAGTATTTT. The V and J genes are TRBV6-4 and TRBJ2-3; tentative D call: TRBD2 (5 bases). The CDR3 extends over 15 amino acids. The germline V gene has CDR1 MRHNA and CDR2 SNTAGT. V shed 2 bases and J shed 2 bases, with 11 bases lying between them.

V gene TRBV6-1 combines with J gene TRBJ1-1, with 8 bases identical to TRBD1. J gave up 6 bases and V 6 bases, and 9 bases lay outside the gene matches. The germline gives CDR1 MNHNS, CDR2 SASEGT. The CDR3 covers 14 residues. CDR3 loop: CASRRPGGSSEAFF. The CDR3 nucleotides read TGTGCCAGCAGACGGCCAGGGGGCTCTTCTGAAGCTTTCTTT.

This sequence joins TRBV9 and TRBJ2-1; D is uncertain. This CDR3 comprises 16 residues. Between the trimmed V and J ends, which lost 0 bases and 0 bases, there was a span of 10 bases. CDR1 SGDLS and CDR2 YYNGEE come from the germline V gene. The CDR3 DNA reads TGTGCCAGCAGCGTAGATCCGGCTAGCTCCTACAATGAGCAGTTCTTC. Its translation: CASSVDPASSYNEQFF.

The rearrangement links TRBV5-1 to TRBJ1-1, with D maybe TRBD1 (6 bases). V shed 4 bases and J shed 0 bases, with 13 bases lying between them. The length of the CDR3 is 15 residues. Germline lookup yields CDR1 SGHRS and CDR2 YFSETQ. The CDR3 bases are TGCGCCAGCAGCAAACAGGGCGAGGTGAACACTGAAGCTTTCTTT. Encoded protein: CASSKQGEVNTEAFF.

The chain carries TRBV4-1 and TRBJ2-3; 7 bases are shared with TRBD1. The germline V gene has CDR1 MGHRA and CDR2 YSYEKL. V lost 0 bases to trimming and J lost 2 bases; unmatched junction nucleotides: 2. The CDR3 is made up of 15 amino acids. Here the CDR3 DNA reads TGCGCCAGCAGCCAAGATGGGACAGACACAGATACGCAGTATTTT. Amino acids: CASSQDGTDTDTQYF.

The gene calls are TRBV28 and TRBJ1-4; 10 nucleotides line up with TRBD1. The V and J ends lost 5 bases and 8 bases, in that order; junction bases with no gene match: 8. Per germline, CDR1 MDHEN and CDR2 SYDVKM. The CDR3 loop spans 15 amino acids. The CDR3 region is CASSNRQGAREKLFF. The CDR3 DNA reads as TGTGCCAGCAGTAACCGACAGGGGGCAAGGGAAAAACTGTTTTTT.

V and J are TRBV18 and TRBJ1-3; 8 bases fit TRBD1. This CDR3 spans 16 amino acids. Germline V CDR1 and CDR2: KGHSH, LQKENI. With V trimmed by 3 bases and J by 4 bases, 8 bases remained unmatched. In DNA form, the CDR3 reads TGTGCCAGCTCACCCAACCCGACAGGGGCCGGAAACACCATATATTTT. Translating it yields CASSPNPTGAGNTIYF.

This CDR3 reads CASRMDSASYNEQFF. CDR3 bases: TGTGCCAGCAGGATGGACTCGGCCTCCTACAATGAGCAGTTCTTC. The chain carries TRBV28 and TRBJ2-1; tentatively, D is TRBD2 (5 bases). V was pared by 6 bases and J by 0 bases, with 12 bases between. Germline-derived CDR1 and CDR2 are MDHEN and SYDVKM. The CDR3 is 15 residues long.

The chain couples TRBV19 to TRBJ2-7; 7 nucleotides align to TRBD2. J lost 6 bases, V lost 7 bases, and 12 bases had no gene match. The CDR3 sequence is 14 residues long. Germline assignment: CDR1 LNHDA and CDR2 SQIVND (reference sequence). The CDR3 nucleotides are TGTGCCAGTACCTCGAGCGGGGCCCCGCTCGAGCAGTACTTC. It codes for CASTSSGAPLEQYF.

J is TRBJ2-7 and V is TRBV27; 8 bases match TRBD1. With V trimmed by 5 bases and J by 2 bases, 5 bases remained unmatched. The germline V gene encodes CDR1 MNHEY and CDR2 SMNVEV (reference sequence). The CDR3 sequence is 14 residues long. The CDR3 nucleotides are TGTGCCAGCAGTAGACAGGGGCCCCCCTACGAGCAGTACTTC. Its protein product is CASSRQGPPYEQYF.